This is a list of T cell receptor beta chains from one sample in a study of blood T cell repertoires in COVID-19. Using immunoSEQ multiplex PCR, the repertoire was profiled, and TCRdb retains in-frame clones only, with some absent. This table holds 60,000 to 75,000 clones, approximately 85% found once. Sequencing was performed on peripheral blood. The receptor set was obtained from a human donor in a cohort sampled during active COVID-19. Each CDR3 is given with its conserved first and last residue. D genes are given only for firm matches. Only some rows state a clone size, as once, few, many or a class for expanded clones.

>.|TRBV4-3|TRBJ2-1|TRBD2
TGCGCCAGCAGCCACGGGCTAGGAGCGGGGGAGTACGGTGAGCAGTTCTTC
CASSHGLGAGEYGEQFF
>once|TRBV10-3|TRBJ2-7|.
TGTGCCATCAGTGAGGGGGGGTCGGACGAGCAGTACTTC
CAISEGGSDEQYF
>.|TRBV29-1|TRBJ2-5|.
TGCAGCGTTGGGACTGGGCAAGAGACCCAGTACTTC
CSVGTGQETQYF
>once|TRBV6-5|TRBJ1-5|.
TGTGCCAGCAGAGGGGGAAAGGGGGGGCAGCCCCAGCATTTT
CASRGGKGGQPQHF
>.|TRBV7-2|TRBJ2-1|TRBD2
TGTGCCAGCAGCTTAAGTGTCTCGCGGGGGGTCTCCTACAATGAGCAGTTCTTC
CASSLSVSRGVSYNEQFF
>.|TRBV20-1|TRBJ2-1|.
TGCAGTGCTAGTGAACTAGGGGGGGGGAACAATGAGCAGTTCTTC
CSASELGGGNNEQFF
>.|TRBV12-2|TRBJ2-5|.
TGTGCAAGTCGCCCACGACTAGCGGGGTACCAAGAGACCCAGTACTTC
CASRPRLAGYQETQYF
>.|TRBV7-2|TRBJ2-5|TRBD1
TGTGCCAGCAGCTCTCCGGGACAGACAATTTTCGGGACCCAGTACTTC
CASSSPGQTIFGTQYF
>.|TRBV7-2|TRBJ2-7|TRBD1
TGTGCCAGCAGCACCCCGGGACAGGGTTACGAGCAGTACTTC
CASSTPGQGYEQYF
>.|TRBV12-5|TRBJ1-4|.
TGTGCTAGTGGTTTGGTACGGGGAACAGGGTTGGGAAAACTGTTTTTT
CASGLVRGTGLGKLFF
>few|TRBV30|TRBJ2-2|.
TGTGCCTGGAGTAACACGAACACCGGGGAGCTGTTTTTT
CAWSNTNTGELFF
>.|TRBV18|TRBJ1-2|.
TGTGCCAGCTCGCAGGGTCTGGCCTATGGCTACACCTTC
CASSQGLAYGYTF
>few|TRBV7-8|TRBJ2-3|TRBD2
TGTGCCAGCAGCTTAGCTAGCGGGGGGACCACAGATACGCAGTATTTT
CASSLASGGTTDTQYF
>few|TRBV12-3/TRBV12-4|TRBJ1-5|.
TGTGCCAGCACCCTGGGGCATAATCAGCCCCAGCATTTT
CASTLGHNQPQHF
>.|TRBV7-6|TRBJ1-6|.
TGTGCCAGCAGCTCAACCCCGCAGGGGACCACTAATTCACCCCTCCACTTT
CASSSTPQGTTNSPLHF
>.|TRBV4-1|TRBJ2-5|TRBD1
TGCGCCAGCAGCCAAGAAACCCCTTCGACAGGGAACCAAGAGACCCAGTACTTC
CASSQETPSTGNQETQYF
>.|TRBV2|TRBJ2-5|.
TGTGCCAGCACGGGGGACCAAGAGACCCAGTACTTC
CASTGDQETQYF
>.|TRBV3-1/TRBV3-2|TRBJ1-4|TRBD1
TGTGCCAGCAGGGACTCCGGGACAGGGAACGAAAAACTGTTTTTT
CASRDSGTGNEKLFF
>.|TRBV20-1|TRBJ1-2|.
TGCAGTGCCGATGGCCCTGGCTACACCTTC
CSADGPGYTF
>.|TRBV18|TRBJ2-5|TRBD2
TGTGCCAGCTCATCAGGACTAGTCCGCCAAGAGACCCAGTACTTC
CASSSGLVRQETQYF
>.|TRBV10-3|TRBJ2-7|TRBD2
TGTGCCATCAGTGGTGGGACTAGCGTCAACTACGAGCAGTACTTC
CAISGGTSVNYEQYF
>.|TRBV4-1|TRBJ1-6|TRBD1
TGCGCCAGCAGCCAACCGCTCAGGGGGCGAAATTCACCCCTCCACTTT
CASSQPLRGRNSPLHF
>.|TRBV2|TRBJ2-5|.
TGTGCCACCGCAGCGGTGACAGAGACCCAGTACTTC
CATAAVTETQYF
>.|TRBV19|TRBJ2-1|.
TGTGCCAGCTCGGCGGGACGAAGCTACAATGAGCAGTTCTTC
CASSAGRSYNEQFF
>.|TRBV4-3|TRBJ2-1|TRBD1
TGCGCCAGCAGCGCCCGGGGGACAGGGGGCAATGAGCAGTTCTTC
CASSARGTGGNEQFF
>.|TRBV7-9|TRBJ1-1|TRBD1
TGTGCCAGCAGCTTAGAGGTTCGGGACAGCAGTGAAGCTTTCTTT
CASSLEVRDSSEAFF
>.|TRBV5-4|TRBJ1-2|.
TGTGCCAGCAGCCATAGTGGTGGACTCTATGGCTACACCTTC
CASSHSGGLYGYTF
>.|TRBV7-9|TRBJ2-2|TRBD1
TGTGCCAGCAGCCTCCGAAGGGGGCGGGTCGCGAACACCGGGGAGCTGTTTTTT
CASSLRRGRVANTGELFF
>.|TRBV15|TRBJ2-7|TRBD1
TGTGCCACCAGCAGAGCAGGGGACAGGGGCGAGCAGTACTTC
CATSRAGDRGEQYF
>.|TRBV12-3/TRBV12-4|TRBJ1-5|.
TGTGCCAGCAGTTCTTTCGGTCAGCCCCAGCATTTT
CASSSFGQPQHF
>.|TRBV6-6|TRBJ2-1|TRBD2
TGTGCCAGCAGTCGCCGAGCCACGGGGGGGCTCAGAAATGAGCAGTTCTTC
CASSRRATGGLRNEQFF